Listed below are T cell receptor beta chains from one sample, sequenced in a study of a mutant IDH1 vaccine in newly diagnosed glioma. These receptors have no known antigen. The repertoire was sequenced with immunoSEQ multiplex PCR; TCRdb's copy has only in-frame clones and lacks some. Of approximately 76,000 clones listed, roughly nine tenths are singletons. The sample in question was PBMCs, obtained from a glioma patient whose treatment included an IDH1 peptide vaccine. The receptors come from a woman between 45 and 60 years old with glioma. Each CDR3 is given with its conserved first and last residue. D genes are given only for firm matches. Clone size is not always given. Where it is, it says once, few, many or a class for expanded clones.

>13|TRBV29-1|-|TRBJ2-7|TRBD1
CSVTGTGDYEQYF
TGCAGCGTAACCGGGACAGGGGACTACGAGCAGTACTTC
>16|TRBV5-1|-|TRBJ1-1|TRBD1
CASSLGGGPLNTEAFF
TGCGCCAGCAGCTTAGGGGGCGGACCTTTAAACACTGAAGCTTTCTTT
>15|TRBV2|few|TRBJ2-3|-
CASSRDGRLTDTQYF
TGTGCCAGCAGTAGGGACGGGAGACTCACAGATACGCAGTATTTT
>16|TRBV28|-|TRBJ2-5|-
CASSSPPEAAQETQYF
TGTGCCAGCAGTTCCCCCCCCGAGGCGGCCCAAGAGACCCAGTACTTC
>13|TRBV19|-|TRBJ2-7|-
CASSMRPVGEQYF
TGTGCCAGTAGTATGCGGCCCGTCGGCGAGCAGTACTTC
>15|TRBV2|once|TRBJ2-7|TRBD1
CASSPWTGGSYEQYF
TGTGCCAGCAGCCCCTGGACAGGGGGCTCCTACGAGCAGTACTTC
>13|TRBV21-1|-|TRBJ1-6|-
CASSPSGVSPLHF
TGTGCCAGCAGCCCATCAGGGGTTTCACCCCTCCACTTT
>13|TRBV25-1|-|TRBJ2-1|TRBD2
CASSLAGYNEQFF
TGTGCCAGCAGCCTAGCGGGCTACAATGAGCAGTTCTTC
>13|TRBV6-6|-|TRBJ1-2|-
CASRREANYGYTF
TGTGCCAGCAGAAGAGAAGCTAACTATGGCTACACCTTC
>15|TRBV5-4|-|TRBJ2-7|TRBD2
CASSLPGLQAHEQYF
TGTGCCAGCAGCTTGCCGGGACTACAGGCCCACGAGCAGTACTTC
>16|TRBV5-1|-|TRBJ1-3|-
CASSLGAAGAGNTIYF
TGCGCCAGCAGCTTGGGGGCCGCGGGCGCTGGAAACACCATATATTTT
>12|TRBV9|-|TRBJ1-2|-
CASSPSSDGYTF
TGTGCCAGCAGCCCTTCATCGGACGGCTACACCTTC
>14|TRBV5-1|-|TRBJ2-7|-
CASRRTETGYEQYF
TGCGCCAGCCGTCGAACCGAGACAGGCTACGAGCAGTACTTC
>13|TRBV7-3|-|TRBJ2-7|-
CASSSGGGYEQYF
TGTGCCAGCAGCTCAGGAGGGGGCTACGAGCAGTACTTC
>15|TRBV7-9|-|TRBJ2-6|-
CASSLAVSGANVLTF
TGTGCCAGCAGCTTAGCCGTCTCTGGGGCCAACGTCCTGACTTTC
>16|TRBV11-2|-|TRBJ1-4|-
CASSLDRPGSGEKLFF
TGTGCCAGCAGCTTAGATCGGCCAGGGAGTGGGGAAAAACTGTTTTTT
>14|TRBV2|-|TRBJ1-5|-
CASSSDSSNQPQHF
TGTGCCAGCAGCTCGGACAGTTCCAATCAGCCCCAGCATTTT
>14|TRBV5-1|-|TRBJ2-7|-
CASSRRDTSYEQYF
TGCGCCAGCAGCCGCCGGGACACATCCTACGAGCAGTACTTC
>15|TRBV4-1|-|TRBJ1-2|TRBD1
CASSRNKDRGYGYTF
TGCGCCAGCAGCCGGAACAAAGACAGGGGTTATGGCTACACCTTC
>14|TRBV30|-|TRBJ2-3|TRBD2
CAWKIGRGTDTQYF
TGTGCCTGGAAAATAGGGAGGGGCACAGATACGCAGTATTTT
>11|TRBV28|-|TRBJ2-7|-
CASRGPYEQYF
TGTGCCAGCAGGGGTCCCTACGAGCAGTACTTC
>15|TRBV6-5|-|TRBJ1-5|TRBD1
CASSRQGGSNQPQHF
TGTGCCAGCAGTAGACAGGGGGGAAGCAATCAGCCCCAGCATTTT
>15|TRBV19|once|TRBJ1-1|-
CASSIGSSLNTEAFF
TGTGCCAGTAGTATAGGAAGTAGCTTGAACACTGAAGCTTTCTTT
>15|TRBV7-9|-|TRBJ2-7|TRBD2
CASSLVTSASYEQYF
TGTGCCAGCAGCTTAGTGACTAGCGCCTCCTACGAGCAGTACTTC